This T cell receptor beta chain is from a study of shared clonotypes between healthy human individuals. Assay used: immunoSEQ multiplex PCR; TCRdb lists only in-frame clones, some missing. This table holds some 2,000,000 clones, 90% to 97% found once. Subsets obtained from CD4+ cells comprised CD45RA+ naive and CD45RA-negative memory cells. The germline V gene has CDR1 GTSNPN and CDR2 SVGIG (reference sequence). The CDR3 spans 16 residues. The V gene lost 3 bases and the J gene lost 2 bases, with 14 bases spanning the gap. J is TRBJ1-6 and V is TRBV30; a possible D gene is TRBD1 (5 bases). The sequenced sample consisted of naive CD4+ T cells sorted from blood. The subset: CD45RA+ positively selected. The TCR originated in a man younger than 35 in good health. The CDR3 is CAWRGGKVAYNSPLHF. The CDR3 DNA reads TGTGCCTGGAGGGGGGGGAAGGTTGCCTATAATTCACCCCTCCACTTT.